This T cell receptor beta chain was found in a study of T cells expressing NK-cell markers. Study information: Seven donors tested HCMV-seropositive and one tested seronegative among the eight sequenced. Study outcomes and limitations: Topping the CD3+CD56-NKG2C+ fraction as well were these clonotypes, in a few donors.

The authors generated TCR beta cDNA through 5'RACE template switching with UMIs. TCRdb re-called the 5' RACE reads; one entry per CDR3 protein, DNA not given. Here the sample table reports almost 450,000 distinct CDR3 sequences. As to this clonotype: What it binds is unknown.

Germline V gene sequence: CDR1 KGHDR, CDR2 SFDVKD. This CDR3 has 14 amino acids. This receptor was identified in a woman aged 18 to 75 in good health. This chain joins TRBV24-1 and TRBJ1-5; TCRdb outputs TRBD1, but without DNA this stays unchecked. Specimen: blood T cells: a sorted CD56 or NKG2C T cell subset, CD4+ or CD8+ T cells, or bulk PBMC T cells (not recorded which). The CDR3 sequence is CATSEGGENQPQHF.